The source of this T cell receptor (beta chain) is a study of CD8 T cells in ankylosing spondylitis. Concerning this clonotype itself: A read error may be the cause here, since a much bigger clone is one base away.

TCRdb re-analysed the 5' RACE reads in MiXCR, keeping a single row per CDR3 protein. The repertoire holds some 250,000 distinct CDR3 sequences, with roughly 10% as singletons. The CDR3 has 12 amino acids. V dropped 9 bases and J dropped 3 bases, with 9 bases sitting between them. In germline, CDR1 is MNHNS, CDR2 SASEGT. The TCR was taken from a male donor with ankylosing spondylitis or in good health (not recorded which). Sequenced input: blood, either unsorted or a sorted T cell fraction (not recorded which). The rearrangement uses TRBV6-1 and TRBJ1-5, with unresolved D. CDR3 sequence reads: CARRQNNQPQHF. The CDR3, as DNA: TGTGCCAGACGGCAAAACAATCAGCCCCAGCATTTT.